The T cell receptor (beta chain) under discussion was sequenced for a study of blood T cell repertoires in COVID-19. Sequenced by immunoSEQ multiplex PCR; TCRdb stores in-frame clones only, minus some. The sample lists approximately 90,000 clones, 89% occurring once. This clonotype was obtained from a woman in her 70s with acute or convalescent COVID-19. The specimen sequenced was peripheral blood.

CDR3 sequence: CASSQVPEGREEAFF. In nucleotides, the CDR3 is TGCGCCAGCAGCCAAGTCCCGGAGGGGAGGGAAGAAGCTTTCTTT. V is TRBV4-1 and J is TRBJ1-1; the D gene is possibly TRBD1 (5 bases). V was cut by 1 base and J by 8 bases, with 17 bases left in between. Germline V lookup: CDR1 MGHRA, CDR2 YSYEKL. The CDR3 has 15 amino acids.